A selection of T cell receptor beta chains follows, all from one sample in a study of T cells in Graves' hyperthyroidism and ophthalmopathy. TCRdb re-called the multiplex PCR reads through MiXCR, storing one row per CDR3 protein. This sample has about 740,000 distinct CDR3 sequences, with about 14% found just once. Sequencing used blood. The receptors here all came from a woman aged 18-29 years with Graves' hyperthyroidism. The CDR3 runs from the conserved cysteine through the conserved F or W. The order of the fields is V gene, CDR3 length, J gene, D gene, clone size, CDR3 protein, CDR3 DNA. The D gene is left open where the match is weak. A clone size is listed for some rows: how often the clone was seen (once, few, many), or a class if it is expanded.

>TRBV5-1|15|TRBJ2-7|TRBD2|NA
CASSLRGGASYEQYF
TGCGCCAGCAGCTTGCGCGGGGGGGCCTCCTACGAGCAGTACTTC
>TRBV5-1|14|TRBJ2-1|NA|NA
CASSSTTPLGVQFF
TGCGCCAGCAGCTCCACTACACCCCTGGGTGTGCAGTTCTTC
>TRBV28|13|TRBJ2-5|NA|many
CASRDLSRGTQYF
TGTGCCAGCAGGGACCTTTCTAGGGGGACCCAGTACTTC
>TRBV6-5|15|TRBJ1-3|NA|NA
CASTPGRFSGNTIYF
TGTGCCAGCACCCCTGGGCGATTCTCTGGAAACACCATATATTTT
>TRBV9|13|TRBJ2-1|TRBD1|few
CASSSDRGIEQFF
TGTGCCAGCAGCTCAGACAGGGGGATTGAGCAGTTCTTC
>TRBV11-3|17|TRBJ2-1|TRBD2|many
CASSLVLLAATYNEQFF
TGTGCCAGCAGCTTAGTTCTACTAGCGGCAACCTACAATGAGCAGTTCTTC
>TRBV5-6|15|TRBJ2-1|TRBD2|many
CASSLPGGSYNEQFF
TGTGCCAGCAGCTTGCCGGGAGGTTCCTACAATGAGCAGTTCTTC
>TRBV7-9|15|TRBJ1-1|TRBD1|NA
CASRTAQGMNTEAFF
TGTGCCAGCAGAACGGCACAGGGGATGAACACTGAAGCTTTCTTT
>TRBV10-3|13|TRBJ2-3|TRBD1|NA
CAISEGGPDTQYF
TGTGCCATCAGTGAAGGGGGCCCAGATACGCAGTATTTT
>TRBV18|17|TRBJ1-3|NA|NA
CASSTRVESHSGNTIYF
TGTGCCAGCTCAACGAGGGTTGAGTCCCACTCTGGAAACACCATATATTTT
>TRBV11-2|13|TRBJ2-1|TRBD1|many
CASSLQGANEQFF
TGTGCCAGCAGCTTACAGGGGGCCAATGAGCAGTTCTTC
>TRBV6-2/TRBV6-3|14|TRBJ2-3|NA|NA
CASTSAEATDTQYF
TGTGCCAGCACTTCGGCGGAGGCCACAGATACGCAGTATTTT
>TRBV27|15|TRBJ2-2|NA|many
CASSGEYLNTGELFF
TGTGCCAGCTCGGGGGAATACTTGAACACCGGGGAGCTGTTTTTT
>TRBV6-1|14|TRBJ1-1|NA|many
CASSEDRTNTEAFF
TGTGCCAGCAGCGAAGACAGGACGAACACTGAAGCTTTCTTT
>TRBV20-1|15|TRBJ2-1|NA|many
CSARSMDGWDNEQFF
TGCAGTGCAAGGAGCATGGATGGCTGGGACAATGAGCAGTTCTTC
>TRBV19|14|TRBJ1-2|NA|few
CASSIDWNNYGYTF
TGTGCCAGTAGTATCGATTGGAACAACTATGGCTACACCTTC
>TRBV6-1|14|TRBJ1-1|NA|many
CASSSIRINTEAFF
TGTGCCAGCAGTTCGATCCGAATAAACACTGAAGCTTTCTTT
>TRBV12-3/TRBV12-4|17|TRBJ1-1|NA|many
CASSLARRGVLNTEAFF
TGTGCCAGCAGTTTAGCGCGCAGGGGAGTGTTGAACACTGAAGCTTTCTTT